This T cell receptor beta chain was captured by sequencing in a study of Ad26.COV2.S vaccination and SARS-CoV-2 variants. Across the whole study: Intramuscularly, Ad26.COV2.S was given either once or twice, 56 days apart.

In this sample, this clone turned up a few times. Here immunoSEQ multiplex PCR was the method, and the copy in TCRdb shows in-frame clones only, minus some. The sample includes hundreds of thousands of clones, 80% to 95% of them seen just once. Specified treatment: roughly 18 received Ad26.COV2.S at low or high dose, single or two shots; 5 received placebo; per-sample allocation not given. Each sample was drawn 63 days after the first injection (of vaccine or placebo). The sample came from a Boston adult aged 18-55 years. V was shortened by 4 bases and J by 7 bases, with 16 bases between the two germline ends. Germline V gene sequence: CDR1 MNHEY, CDR2 SVGAGI. The CDR3 consists of 14 residues.

Sequencing used peripheral blood, obtained in a trial of Ad26.COV2.S vaccine versus placebo. This TCR came from a person aged 18-60 years who received the Ad26.COV2.S COVID-19 vaccine or a placebo. The chain carries TRBV6-5 and TRBJ1-2; D uncertain. The CDR3 DNA follows: TGTGCCAGCAGTTCAGGCCTCGTTGCGGGTGGCTACACCTTC. Protein sequence: CASSSGLVAGGYTF.